The clone carrying this T cell receptor (beta chain) was seen a few times. CDR3 size: 16 residues. V was pared by 3 bases and J by 4 bases, with 7 bases of the junction left unmatched. CDR1 MDHEN and CDR2 SYDVKM come from the germline V gene. The data are from a study of blood T cell repertoires in COVID-19. Study information: The analysed material was cDNA or gDNA that came from T cells, B-cell-depleted T cells, or PBMCs.

Authors' data handling: The authors estimated nucleated cell counts from reference gene primer amplification. Method: immunoSEQ multiplex PCR; TCRdb's copy keeps in-frame clones and lacks some. D and trimming come from the DNA, and the V and J calls and clone size come from that table. The sample has about 100,000 clones; 69% are singletons. This sequence was found in a man older than 75 with acute or convalescent COVID-19. The V gene is TRBV28, the J gene TRBJ2-2, with 8 bases that match TRBD1. The sample comprised peripheral blood. The DNA of the CDR3 is TGTGCCAGCAGTTTGATGGGACAGGCAATCACCGGGGAGCTGTTTTTT. Protein sequence: CASSLMGQAITGELFF.